This is a list of T cell receptor beta chains from one sample in a study of regulatory T cells in long-lasting Graves disease. Each CDR3 protein gets one entry after TCRdb re-called the multiplex PCR reads with MiXCR. The sample gives 350,000 to 400,000 distinct CDR3 sequences, 15% of which show up once; approximately 21% is in the top ten. Source: peripheral blood mononuclear cells (PBMCs), taken at new diagnosis, from a patient treated with antithyroid drugs. The receptor source for this set is a female donor with Graves disease. CDR3s include the opening cysteine and the closing phenylalanine or tryptophan. A D gene is named only where the DNA matches it firmly. The size of a clone is reported for some rows only, either as once, few or many, or as a class for expanded clones.

TRBV7-2	TRBJ2-7	.	many	TGTGCCAGCAGCTTAGCCCGCTCCTACGAGCAGTACTTC	CASSLARSYEQYF
TRBV29-1	TRBJ2-1	TRBD2	many	TGCAGCGCATTGGGCGCTAGCGGCCAAAATGAGCAGTTCTTC	CSALGASGQNEQFF
TRBV30	TRBJ1-1	.	.	TGTGCCTGGAGAACACGGGGTTGGGACACTGAAGCTTTCTTT	CAWRTRGWDTEAFF
TRBV6-4	TRBJ2-2	TRBD1	few	TGTGCCAGCAGTGCCGGCATGGGACAGTACACCGGGGAGCTGTTTTTT	CASSAGMGQYTGELFF
TRBV4-2	TRBJ2-5	.	many	TGTGCCAGCAGCCAAGTTCCGGGGGAAGAAGAGACCCAGTACTTC	CASSQVPGEEETQYF
TRBV20-1	TRBJ2-1	.	.	TGCAGTGCTAGACTAATTGATGAGCAGTTCTTC	CSARLIDEQFF
TRBV4-3	TRBJ1-1	.	few	TGCGCCAGCAGCCAAGCGGAGGGGCTAAACACTGAAGCTTTCTTT	CASSQAEGLNTEAFF
TRBV29-1	TRBJ2-3	.	many	TGCAGCGTTGAAGGTTACGCAGATACGCAGTATTTT	CSVEGYADTQYF
TRBV20-1	TRBJ2-3	TRBD1	.	TGCAGTGCTAAGAGACAGGGGGCGTCAGATACGCAGTATTTT	CSAKRQGASDTQYF
TRBV9	TRBJ2-2	.	.	TGTGCCAGCAGTATTTACTTCGGGGAGCTGTTTTTT	CASSIYFGELFF
TRBV6-1	TRBJ1-1	.	many	TGTGCCAGCAGAGATGGACAGCTATACACTGAAGCTTTCTTT	CASRDGQLYTEAFF
TRBV28	TRBJ1-5	.	few	TGTGCCAGCAGGGTTTCGGGCAATCAGCCCCAGCATTTT	CASRVSGNQPQHF
TRBV28	TRBJ2-7	TRBD1	many	TGTGCCAGCAGTTCCTGGACAGGTTTGAGCTCCTACGAGCAGTACTTC	CASSSWTGLSSYEQYF
TRBV3-1	TRBJ1-2	.	many	TGTGCCAGCGGGACACAAGATACCTATGGCTACACCTTC	CASGTQDTYGYTF
TRBV12-3/TRBV12-4	TRBJ1-1	.	.	TGTGCCAGCAGTTTTGACCCGAGACCAGGAGGTCCTCGATTGGGCACTGAAGCTTTCTTT	CASSFDPRPGGPRLGTEAFF
TRBV6-5	TRBJ2-1	TRBD2	.	TGTGCCAGCAGTTACTACAGCGGGGTCGATGAGCAGTTCTTC	CASSYYSGVDEQFF
TRBV5-1	TRBJ2-1	TRBD2	many	TGCGCCAGCAGCGCATCCGGGACTAGCGGGGGGAGCTCCTACAATGAGCAGTTCTTC	CASSASGTSGGSSYNEQFF